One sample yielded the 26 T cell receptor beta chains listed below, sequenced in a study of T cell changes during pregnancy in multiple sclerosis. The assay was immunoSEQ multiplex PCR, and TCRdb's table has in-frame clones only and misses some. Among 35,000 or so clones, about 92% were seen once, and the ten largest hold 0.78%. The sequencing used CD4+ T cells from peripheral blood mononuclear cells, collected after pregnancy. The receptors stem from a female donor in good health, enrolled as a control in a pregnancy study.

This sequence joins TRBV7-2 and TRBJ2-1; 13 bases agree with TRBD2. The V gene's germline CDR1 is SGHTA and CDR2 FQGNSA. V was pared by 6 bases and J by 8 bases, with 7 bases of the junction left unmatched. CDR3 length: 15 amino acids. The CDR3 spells CASRSGTSGVYEQFF. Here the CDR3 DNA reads TGTGCCAGCAGGTCCGGGACTAGCGGGGTTTATGAGCAGTTCTTC.

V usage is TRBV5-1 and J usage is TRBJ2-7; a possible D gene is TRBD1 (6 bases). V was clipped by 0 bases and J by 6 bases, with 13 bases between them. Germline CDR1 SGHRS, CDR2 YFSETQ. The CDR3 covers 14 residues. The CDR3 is CASSLDRALGEQYF. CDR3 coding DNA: TGCGCCAGCAGCTTGGACAGGGCCCTGGGCGAGCAGTACTTC.

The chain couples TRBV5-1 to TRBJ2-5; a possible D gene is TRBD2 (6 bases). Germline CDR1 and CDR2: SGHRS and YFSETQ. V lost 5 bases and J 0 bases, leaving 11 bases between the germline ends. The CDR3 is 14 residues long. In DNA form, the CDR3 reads TGCGCCAGCAGTCCCGGCGGGAACCAAGAGACCCAGTACTTC. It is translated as CASSPGGNQETQYF.

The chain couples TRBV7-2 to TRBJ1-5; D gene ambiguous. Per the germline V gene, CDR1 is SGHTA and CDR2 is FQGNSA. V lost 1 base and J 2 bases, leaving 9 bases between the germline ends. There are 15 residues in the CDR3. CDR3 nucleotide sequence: TGTGCCAGCAGCTTAGATTATGGAGGCAATCAGCCCCAGCATTTT. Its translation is CASSLDYGGNQPQHF. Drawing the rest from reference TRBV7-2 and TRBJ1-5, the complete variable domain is GAGVSQSPSNKVTEKGKDVELRCDPISGHTALYWYRQSLGQGLEFLIYFQGNSAPDKSGLPSDRFSAERTGGSVSTLTIQRTQQEDSAVYLCASSLDYGGNQPQHFGDGTRLSIL.

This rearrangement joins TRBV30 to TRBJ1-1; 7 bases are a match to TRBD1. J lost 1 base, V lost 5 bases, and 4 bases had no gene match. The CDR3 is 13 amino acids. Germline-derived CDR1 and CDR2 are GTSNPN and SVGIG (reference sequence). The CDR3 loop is CAWRDSENTEAFF. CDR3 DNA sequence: TGTGCCTGGCGGGACAGTGAGAACACTGAAGCTTTCTTT.

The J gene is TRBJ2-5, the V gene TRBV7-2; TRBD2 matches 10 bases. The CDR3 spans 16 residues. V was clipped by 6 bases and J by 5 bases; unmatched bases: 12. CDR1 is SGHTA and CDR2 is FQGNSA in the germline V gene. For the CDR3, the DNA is TGTGCCAGCAGAGAGGGGCTAGCGGGGGTTGGCGAGACCCAGTACTTC. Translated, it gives CASREGLAGVGETQYF.

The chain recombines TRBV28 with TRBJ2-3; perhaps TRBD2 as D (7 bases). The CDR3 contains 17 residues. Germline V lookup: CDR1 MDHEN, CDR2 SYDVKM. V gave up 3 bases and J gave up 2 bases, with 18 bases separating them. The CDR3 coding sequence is TGTGCCAGCAGTTTTGGGGGGGCTGGGGGGCCCACAGATACGCAGTATTTT. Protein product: CASSFGGAGGPTDTQYF.

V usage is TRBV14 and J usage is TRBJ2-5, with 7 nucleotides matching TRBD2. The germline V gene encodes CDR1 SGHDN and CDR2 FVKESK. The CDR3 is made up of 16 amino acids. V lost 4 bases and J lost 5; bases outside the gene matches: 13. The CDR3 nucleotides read TGTGCCAGCAGCCCTGGATGGAGCGGGGAAGGGGAGACCCAGTACTTC. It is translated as CASSPGWSGEGETQYF.

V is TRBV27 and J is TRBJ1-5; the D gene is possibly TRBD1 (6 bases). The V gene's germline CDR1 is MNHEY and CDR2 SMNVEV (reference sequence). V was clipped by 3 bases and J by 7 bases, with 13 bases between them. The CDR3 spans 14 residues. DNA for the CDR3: TGTGCCAGCAGTTTTGGGGGGGCCGGGCAGCCCCAGCATTTT. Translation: CASSFGGAGQPQHF.

In DNA, the CDR3 is TGTGCCAGTAGTATGACGGGTAATTCACCCCTCCACTTT. Translating gives CASSMTGNSPLHF. The V gene is TRBV19, the J gene TRBJ1-6; D is unclear. V lost 3 bases to trimming and J lost 6 bases, with 6 bases between them. The CDR3 is made up of 13 amino acids. Germline loops: CDR1 LNHDA, CDR2 SQIVND (reference sequence).

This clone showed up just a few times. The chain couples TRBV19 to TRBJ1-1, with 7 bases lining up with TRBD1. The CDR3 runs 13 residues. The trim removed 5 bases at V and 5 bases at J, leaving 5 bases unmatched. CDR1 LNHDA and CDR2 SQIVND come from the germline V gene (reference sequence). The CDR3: CASSPQDRTEAFF. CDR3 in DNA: TGTGCCAGTAGTCCCCAGGACAGGACTGAAGCTTTCTTT.

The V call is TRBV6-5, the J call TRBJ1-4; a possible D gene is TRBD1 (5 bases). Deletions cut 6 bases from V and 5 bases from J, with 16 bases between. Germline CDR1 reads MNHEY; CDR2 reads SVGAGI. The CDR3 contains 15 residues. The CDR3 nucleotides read TGTGCCAGCAGCGACTACCTCGGGGGGAATGAAAAACTGTTTTTT. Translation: CASSDYLGGNEKLFF.

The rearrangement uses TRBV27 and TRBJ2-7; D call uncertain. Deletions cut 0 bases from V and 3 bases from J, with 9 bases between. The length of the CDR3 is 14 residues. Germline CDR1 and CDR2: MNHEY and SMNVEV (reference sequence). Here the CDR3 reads CASSLSRLVYEQYF. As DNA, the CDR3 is TGTGCCAGCAGTTTATCCCGGCTAGTCTACGAGCAGTACTTC.

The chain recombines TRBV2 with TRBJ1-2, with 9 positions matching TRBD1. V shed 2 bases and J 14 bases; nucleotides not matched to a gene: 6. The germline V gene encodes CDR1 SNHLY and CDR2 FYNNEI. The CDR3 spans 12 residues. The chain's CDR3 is CASSERQGENTF. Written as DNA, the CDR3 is TGTGCCAGCAGTGAAAGACAGGGGGAGAATACCTTC.

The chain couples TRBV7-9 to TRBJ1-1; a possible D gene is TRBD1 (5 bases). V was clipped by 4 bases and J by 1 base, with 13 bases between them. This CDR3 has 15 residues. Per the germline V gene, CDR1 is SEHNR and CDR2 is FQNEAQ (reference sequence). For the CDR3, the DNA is TGTGCCAGCAGCTATGCGGGACGGCCGAACACTGAAGCTTTCTTT. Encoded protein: CASSYAGRPNTEAFF.

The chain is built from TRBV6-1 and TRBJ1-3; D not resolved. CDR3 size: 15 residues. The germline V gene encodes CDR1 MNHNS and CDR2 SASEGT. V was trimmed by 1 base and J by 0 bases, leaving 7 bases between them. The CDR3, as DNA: TGTGCCAGCAGTGAAGGTCACTACTCTGGAAACACCATATATTTT. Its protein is CASSEGHYSGNTIYF.

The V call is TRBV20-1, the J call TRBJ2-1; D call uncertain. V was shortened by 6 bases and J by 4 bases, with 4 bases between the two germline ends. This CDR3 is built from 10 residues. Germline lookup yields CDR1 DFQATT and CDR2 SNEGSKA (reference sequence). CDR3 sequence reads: CSAPYNEQFF. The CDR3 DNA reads TGCAGTGCCCCGTACAATGAGCAGTTCTTC.

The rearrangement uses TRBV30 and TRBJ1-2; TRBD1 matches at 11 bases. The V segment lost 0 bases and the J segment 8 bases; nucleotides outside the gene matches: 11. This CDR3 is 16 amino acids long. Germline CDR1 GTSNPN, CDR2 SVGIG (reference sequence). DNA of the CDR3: TGTGCCTGGAGTGTAACAAGGACAGGGGGCAGTTACGGCTACACCTTC. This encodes CAWSVTRTGGSYGYTF.

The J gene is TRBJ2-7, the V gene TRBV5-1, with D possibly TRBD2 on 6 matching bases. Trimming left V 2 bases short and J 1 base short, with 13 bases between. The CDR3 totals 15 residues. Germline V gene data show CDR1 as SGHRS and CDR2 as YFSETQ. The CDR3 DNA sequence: TGCGCCAGCAGCTTCCTGGACGGGACTTCCTACGAGCAGTACTTC. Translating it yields CASSFLDGTSYEQYF. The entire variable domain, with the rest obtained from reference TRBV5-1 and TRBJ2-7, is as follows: KAGVTQTPRYLIKTRGQQVTLSCSPISGHRSVSWYQQTPGQGLQFLFEYFSETQRNKGNFPGRFSGRQFSNSRSEMNVSTLELGDSALYLCASSFLDGTSYEQYFGPGTRLTVT.

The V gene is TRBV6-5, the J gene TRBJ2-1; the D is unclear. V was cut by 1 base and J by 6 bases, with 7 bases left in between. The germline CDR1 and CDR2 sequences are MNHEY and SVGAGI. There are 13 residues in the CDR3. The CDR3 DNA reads TGTGCCAGCAGTTACTTTTCCAGCAATGAGCAGTTCTTC. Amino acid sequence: CASSYFSSNEQFF.

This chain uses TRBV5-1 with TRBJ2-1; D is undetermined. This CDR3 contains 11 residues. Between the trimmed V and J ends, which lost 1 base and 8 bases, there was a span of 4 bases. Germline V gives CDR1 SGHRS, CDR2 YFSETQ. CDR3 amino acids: CASSLLDEQFF. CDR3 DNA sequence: TGCGCCAGCAGCTTGCTCGATGAGCAGTTCTTC. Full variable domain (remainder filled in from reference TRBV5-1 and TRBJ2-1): KAGVTQTPRYLIKTRGQQVTLSCSPISGHRSVSWYQQTPGQGLQFLFEYFSETQRNKGNFPGRFSGRQFSNSRSEMNVSTLELGDSALYLCASSLLDEQFFGPGTRLTVL.

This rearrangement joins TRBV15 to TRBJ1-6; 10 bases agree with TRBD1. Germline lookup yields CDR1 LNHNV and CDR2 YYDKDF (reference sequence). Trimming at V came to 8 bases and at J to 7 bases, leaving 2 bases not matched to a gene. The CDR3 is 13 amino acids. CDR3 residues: CATAGQGNSPLHF. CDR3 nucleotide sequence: TGTGCCACCGCGGGACAGGGGAATTCACCCCTCCACTTT.

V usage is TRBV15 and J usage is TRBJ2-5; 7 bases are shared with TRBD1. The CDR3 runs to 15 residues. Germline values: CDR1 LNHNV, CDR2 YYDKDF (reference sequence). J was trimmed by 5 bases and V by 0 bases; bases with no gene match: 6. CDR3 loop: CATSRDDRVGETQYF. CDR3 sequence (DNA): TGTGCCACCAGCAGAGACGACAGGGTGGGTGAGACCCAGTACTTC.

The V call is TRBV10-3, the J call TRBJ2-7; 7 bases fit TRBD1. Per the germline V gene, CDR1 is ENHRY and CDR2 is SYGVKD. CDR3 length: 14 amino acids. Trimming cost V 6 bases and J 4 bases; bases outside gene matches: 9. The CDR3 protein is CAIRPIGTAYEQYF. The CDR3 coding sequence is TGTGCCATCAGACCAATCGGGACAGCATACGAGCAGTACTTC.

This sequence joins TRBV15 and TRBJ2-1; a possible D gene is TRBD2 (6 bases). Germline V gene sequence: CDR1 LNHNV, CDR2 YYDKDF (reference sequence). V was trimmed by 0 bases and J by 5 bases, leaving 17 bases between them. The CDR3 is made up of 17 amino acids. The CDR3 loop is CATSRDLGGGRDNEQFF. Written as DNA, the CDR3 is TGTGCCACCAGCAGAGATCTGGGAGGAGGTAGGGACAATGAGCAGTTCTTC.

The CDR3 reads CASSGDSRNTGELFF. The CDR3 DNA reads TGTGCCAGCAGTGGGGACAGCCGGAACACCGGGGAGCTGTTTTTT. The chain uses TRBV6-6 and TRBJ2-2; the match to TRBD1 covers 7 bases. The ends lost 5 bases at V and 1 base at J; junction bases unmatched: 4. Looked up from germline, CDR1 is MNHNY and CDR2 is SVGAGI (reference sequence). The length of the CDR3 is 15 residues.